Sequencing of this TCR beta chain was carried out in a study of T cells in narcolepsy. Study as a whole: Enrolled donors included narcolepsy type 1 or type 2 patients and healthy controls.

As for this clone: The target antigen is unknown.

This CDR3 spans 12 amino acids. Unmatched junction bases numbered 6, after V lost 7 bases and J lost 10 bases. Germline CDR1 and CDR2: MNHNY and SVGAGI (reference sequence). Using immunoSEQ multiplex PCR, the repertoire was profiled, and TCRdb retains in-frame clones only, with some absent. The sample records about 40,000 clones, about 87% being singletons. Study-level points and caveats: No autoreactive T cell clone sequences appeared in some memory CD4+ repertoires. Autoreactive clonotypes reportedly recurred in blood of same and different patients, not controls. Comparing one patient's CSF and blood CD4+ clonotypes highlighted HCRT- and TRIB2-specific autoreactive clonotypes.

The specimen sequenced was CD45RA- memory CD4+ T cells from PBMCs. The TCR sequence derives from a human donor with narcolepsy. The chain uses TRBV6-6 and TRBJ1-1; TRBD1 matches at 10 bases. The CDR3 region has the DNA TGTGCCAGCATTAAGCGGACAGGGGGAGCTTTCTTT. Protein sequence: CASIKRTGGAFF.